This T cell receptor beta chain was captured in a study of blood T cell repertoires in COVID-19. The CDR3 has 14 amino acids. Germline V lookup: CDR1 SEHNR, CDR2 FQNEAQ (reference sequence). The V segment lost 4 bases and the J segment 1 base; nucleotides outside the gene matches: 3. Clones were read by immunoSEQ multiplex PCR, and TCRdb kept only the in-frame ones, dropping some. The data contain about 180,000 clones, more than 75% of them seen just once; the ten biggest clones take up roughly 5%. The chain uses TRBV7-9 and TRBJ2-5; 7 nucleotides agree with TRBD2. The sample consisted of peripheral blood. The receptor was derived from a woman aged 45-65 years with COVID-19, enrolled during active disease. CDR3 region: CASSSGGTQETQYF. The CDR3 bases are TGTGCCAGCAGCTCCGGGGGGACCCAAGAGACCCAGTACTTC.